Detailed here is one T cell receptor beta chain. Its cognate antigen is unknown. The read ends 3 residues shy of where the CDR3 ends; the end is completed using the germline J gene. This sample was included in a study of T cells in women clearing cervical HPV infection. Across the whole study: Women with histologically confirmed HPV16-related CIN3 or worse, 2 with invasive cancer, served as cases. Case blood was drawn when the lesion was first found; control blood after infection became undetectable. Cases' blood sampling followed lesion detection by median about 150 days (90 to 200).

Repertoires were generated with immunoSEQ multiplex PCR, while TCRdb's copy carries only in-frame clones and drops some. The table lists tens of thousands of clones, with over 4.5% in the top ten. Study observations and caveats: CIN3+ cases had significantly higher TCR repertoire richness than controls, but evenness did not differ.

Germline CDR1 is SGHRS and CDR2 is YFSETQ. CDR3 length equals 14 residues. With 6 bases clipped from V and 1 base from J, the junction kept 6 bases outside the gene matches. The chain employs TRBV5-1 and TRBJ2-5, with 7 bases aligning to TRBD1. The receptor's source is a woman between 18 and 70 years old with a cervical HPV16 infection that either progressed to CIN3+ or cleared (not recorded which). The specimen was blood buffy coat. The CDR3 reads CASNRDSGQETQYF. Incomplete CDR3 DNA: TGCGCCAGCAATAGGGACAGTGGCCAAGAGACC.